This paragraph reports one T cell receptor (beta chain). No antigen is known for it. UMI-labeled 5' RACE yielded the TRB cDNA libraries. Reprocessing the 5' RACE reads, TCRdb reports a single entry for every CDR3 protein and omits DNA. In total, the table holds over 100,000 distinct CDR3 sequences. These data are taken from a study of CXCR3-negative and CXCR3-positive naive CD8 T cells. Whole-study findings and limits: Comparison of naive subsets found surface CD5 to be comparable, and TCR strength was inferred on the basis of TRB CDR3 properties. Each naive subset displayed comparably high diversity, whereas memory CD8+ cells displayed much lower diversity.

Germline V gene sequence: CDR1 SSHAT, CDR2 FNYEAQ (reference sequence). The CDR3 is made up of 15 amino acids. Cells classed as naive CD8+ T cells were CD45RO-CCR7+CD27+CD95-. The clonotype was recovered from a human donor in good health. Some clones in this sample may be carry-over from other donors' samples. The chain carries TRBV7-7 and TRBJ2-2; without DNA, the TCRdb call of TRBD1 cannot be checked. The sequenced material came from naive CXCR3- CD8+ T cells from blood. Indicated subset: CD45RO-CCR7+CD27+CD95- naive CD8+ T cells lacking CXCR3 (TNR3-). The CDR3 sequence is CASSSGPLNTGELFF.